This TCR beta chain came from a study of cytomegalovirus exposure and HLA in healthy donors (dated by TCRdb to 2015 to 2018). As for the study more broadly: An earlier analysis of approximately 600 of the donors reported more than 250 Gb of sequence data and about 100 million unique TCR beta sequences from about 200 million T cells. Roughly 300 gigabases of sequencing data and 91 million or so unique TCR sequences made up an early release that covered over 550 HLA-typed donors. Of the approximately 400 genotyped donors, 81% were placed in the genetic ancestry cluster associated with self-reported Caucasian donors. The study aimed to test whether cataloging public T cell receptors could reveal signatures of past pathogen exposure. The T cell repertoires of 666 subjects were profiled by immunosequencing and related to cytomegalovirus serostatus. In addition to the first cohort of roughly 670 subjects, a separate validation cohort of 130 or so different subjects was used. High-throughput TCR immunosequencing, statistical association of individual TCRs with disease status, and machine learning were combined to predict cytomegalovirus infection status. To study patterns of TCR occurrence, a later analysis re-analyzed previously published TCR beta repertoires from 666 donors and added high-resolution HLA genotyping. The later analysis used no new phenotypic data to find candidate immune exposures, relying instead on TCR beta sequences and their occurrence across donors. An earlier analysis of approximately 640 of the donors applied high-throughput TCR beta sequencing to assess whether each TCR beta V gene segment acted as functional or pseudogenic. Donor age, sex, ethnicity and CMV serostatus were compiled alongside the repertoire data. In a later genetic analysis, genome-wide SNP genotypes for about three fifths of the roughly 670 donors were used, and that subset was treated as a discovery cohort. All discovery cohort repertoires had been generated using a single sequencing platform. Both class I and class II loci were covered by HLA typing, at four-digit resolution. The number of typed donors differed by locus: roughly 629-640 for A, B, C, DRB1 and DQB1; approximately 540 for DQA1; around 580 for DPA1; and about 450 for DPB1. A few DR-DQ haplotypes were treated as single units for association and clustering because of strong linkage in the cohort. Across about 380 genotyped donors of the cohort, an average of about 220,000 unique TCR beta nucleotide sequences per donor were sequenced, and about a sixth of those sequences were non-productive.

Receptor libraries were prepared by the immunoSEQ multiplex PCR assay. For the multiplex PCR, a mixture combining 60 forward primers for TCR Vbeta segments and 13 reverse primers for TCR Jbeta segments was used. The CDR3 region of rearranged TCR beta genes was amplified from genomic DNA by a multiplex PCR assay. Amplified TCR beta libraries were sequenced as 87-base-pair reads on the Illumina HiSeq System. On the study's bioinformatics: In a later analysis, 80 million or so unique TCR beta chains were counted across the 690 or so repertoires, and approximately 9.9 million of these chains were shared by at least two donors. Raw reads were error-corrected and collapsed into unique sequences with a nearest-neighbor algorithm that merged closely related sequences to remove PCR and sequencing errors. To assign V, D and J gene segments, CDR3 sequences were aligned to IMGT reference sequences. For a sequence to be retained, at least a six-nucleotide match to both a V gene segment and a J gene segment was required. Rearrangements were called productive when the CDR3 lacked stop codons and stayed in frame with V and J; all others were non-productive. Following IMGT convention, CDR3 was defined as the stretch from the second conserved V-encoded cysteine up to the conserved J-encoded phenylalanine. The earlier analysis of 500 to 650 of the donors excluded any sequence lacking an unambiguous match to a single V gene segment. An earlier analysis of several hundred of the donors classified V segments as functional when productive rearrangements were above 56.7% and as segregating when the standard deviation between donors was above 5%. A statistical classification framework was built for diagnosing cytomegalovirus status from the catalog of TCR beta chain sequences. V and J gene assignment, in a later analysis, came from comparing TCR nucleotide sequences with IMGT/GENE-DB human TR gene sequences. The TCRdist pipeline was used in a later analysis to assign CDR3 sequences and most-parsimonious VDJ recombination scenarios. A later analysis defined each TCR beta chain by its CDR3 amino acid sequence plus V-gene family, and excluded reads lacking a unique V-gene family. As a way to deal with suspected cross-contamination and a sequencing artifact, a later analysis dropped approximately 570 nucleotide sequences that were highly shared and had low generation probability. In a later analysis, a clonal expansion index for each public chain was calculated from normalized within-repertoire ranks of inferred template counts. Generation probabilities in a later analysis came from a VDJ recombination model fitted to out-of-frame rearrangements, and those results were checked against IGoR. In a later analysis, TCR-TCR, TCR-HLA and TCR-CMV co-occurrence was scored with hypergeometric tests, and a repertoire-size bias correction was applied to TCR pairs. False discovery rates were estimated in a later analysis by permuting HLA or CMV assignments 20 times. In a later analysis, co-occurring TCRs were grouped using DBSCAN, with TCRdist sequence similarity added in when clustering inside HLA-allele-positive subsets. Repertoires with fewer than 30,000 or more than 120,000 public chains were left out of co-occurrence clustering, as were five repertoires with anomalous nucleotide sharing. Sourced from immuneACCESS, this table was stored by TCRdb with only in-frame sequences that have V and J called. A share of the clones is absent; for the studies checked, an unresolved V gene accounts for under half, and the remainder has no known explanation. Clonal size and the V and J genes are those of that table, whereas D and trimming came from the DNA. The table for this sample lists about 120,000 clones; around 63% of them were counted only once. Approximately 11% of the sample lies in the top ten.

The cohort was made up of roughly 670 healthy bone marrow donors. At the time of sampling, all cohort members were nominally healthy, though unrecorded immune exposures were likely present. The donor tested CMV seropositive, placing the donor among the roughly 300 seropositive members of the cohort. A peripheral blood sample was provided by each donor, and peripheral blood mononuclear cells were used for TCR beta sequencing. The Qiagen DNeasy Blood Extraction Kit was used to extract genomic DNA from the blood cell samples. A remark on this clone: Which antigen it targets is not known. One base away there is no much larger clone; base qualities are not given.

The junction carries 10 bases between V and J, which are trimmed by 0 bases and 7 bases respectively. The cysteine opens and the phenylalanine closes a CDR3 of 14 amino acids. Just the 42-base CDR3 DNA is kept, in frame starting at base 1. Per the germline V gene (reference sequence), MNHEY is the CDR1 and SMNVEV is the CDR2. Overall results and qualifications from the work: A further reported finding was that TCR beta sequences accurately predicted the HLA-A and HLA-B alleles for most subjects in the first cohort. Correlated functional status among segregating V segments might reflect linkage disequilibrium, but an unknown experimental factor could not be ruled out. In a later analysis, several top co-occurrence clusters were reported to appear linked to parvovirus B19, influenza, CMV and Epstein-Barr virus. Specific HLA alleles were associated with more than 15,000 TCR beta sequences at a false discovery rate of 0.05 in a later analysis. Compared with equally common non-associated chains, HLA-associated TCR beta chains in a later analysis were more clonally expanded and had lower generation probabilities. Because HLA typing was missing for some donors at each locus, association tests included only the typed subset. In a later genetic analysis, a missense DCLRE1C variant was associated with V-gene and J-gene trimming of TCR beta chains, and the association was replicated in an independent cohort. In a later analysis, most CMV-associated TCR beta chains were found to appear HLA-restricted, with HLA associations seemingly driven largely by CMV exposure. A total of 164 TCR beta chains were listed by the study as associated with cytomegalovirus. The 87-base-pair reads could not distinguish some IMGT-functional V segments, including TRBV6-2 and TRBV6-3, so those segments were excluded. In this cohort, only TCR beta chains were sequenced, and detectable features were limited by the absence of alpha or paired-chain data. The earlier analysis of some 540 of the donors excluded over 15 rarely observed V segments, including chromosome 9 orphons, because counts were too low. When HLA alleles, especially DR and DQ, strongly co-occurred, attributing TCR associations to individual alleles was difficult. While some public TCRs were present in many individuals, most TCR sequences turned up only very rarely across donors. An earlier analysis of several hundred of the donors showed that most TCR beta V segments appeared in productive rearrangements either about 87% or about 30% of the time, which broadly matched IMGT annotations. It was suggested by the authors that the approach could potentially be generalized to other disease states and immunological phenotypes. The presence/absence analyses assumed that sequencing depth was roughly uniform across donors, and that assumption may not be true. In vitro tests confirmed that three of the cytomegalovirus-associated TCR beta chains recognize cytomegalovirus antigens. In both the original and validation cohorts, the classifier was reported to diagnose cytomegalovirus status with high specificity and sensitivity. Compared with the roughly 710-donor mean, donors in an Asian-associated ancestry cluster had fewer N-insertions in productive TCRs, according to a later genetic analysis. According to a later analysis, TCR association rates differed among HLA loci, with DRB1 alleles showing the most associated TCRs and HLA-C alleles showing the fewest. A cluster of highly shared sequence variants was judged likely to represent a technical artifact of the sequencing pipeline. Immune exposure information for the cohort was limited to CMV serostatus.

Sample: PBMCs. The TCR comes from a man aged 35-49 years in good health and CMV-seropositive. The chain uses TRBV27 and TRBJ1-3; possibly the D gene is TRBD1, per 5 matching bases. The bases read TGTGCCAGCAGTTTATCCAGGGATGGCAACACCATATATTTT. Translated, it gives CASSLSRDGNTIYF.